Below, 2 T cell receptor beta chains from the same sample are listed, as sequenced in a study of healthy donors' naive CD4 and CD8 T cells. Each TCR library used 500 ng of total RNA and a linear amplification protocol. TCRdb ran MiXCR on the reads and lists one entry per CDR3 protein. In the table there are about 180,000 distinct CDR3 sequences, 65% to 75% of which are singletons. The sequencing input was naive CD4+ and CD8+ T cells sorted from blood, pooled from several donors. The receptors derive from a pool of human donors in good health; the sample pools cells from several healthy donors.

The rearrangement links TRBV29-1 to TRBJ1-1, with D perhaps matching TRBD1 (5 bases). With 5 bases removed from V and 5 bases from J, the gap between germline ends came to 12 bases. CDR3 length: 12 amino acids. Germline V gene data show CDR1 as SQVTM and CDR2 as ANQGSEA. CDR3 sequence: CSVTPGGTEAFF. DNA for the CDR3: TGCAGCGTTACCCCGGGGGGAACTGAAGCTTTCTTT.

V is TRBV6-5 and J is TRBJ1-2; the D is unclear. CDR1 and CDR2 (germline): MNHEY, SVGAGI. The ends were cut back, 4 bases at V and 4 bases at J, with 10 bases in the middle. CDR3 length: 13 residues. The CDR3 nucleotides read TGTGCCAGCAGTTCGGACTGGAGCTATGGCTACACCTTC. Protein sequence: CASSSDWSYGYTF.